The sequence of this T cell receptor beta chain was determined in a study of T cells expressing NK-cell markers. Findings and limits, study-wide: As a fraction of CD8+ T cells, dominant NKG2C+ clonotypes reached about 1.0-7.5% in over 5 donors.

Germline V lookup: CDR1 SGHVS, CDR2 FNYEAQ. CDR3 size: 13 residues. Turning to this clonotype: Antigen unknown.

Each CDR3 protein gets one entry in TCRdb, which reprocessed the 5' RACE reads and gives no DNA. This listing includes approximately 420,000 distinct CDR3 sequences. The receptor was derived from a woman aged 45-59 years in good health. Sample: blood T cells: a sorted CD56 or NKG2C T cell subset, CD4+ or CD8+ T cells, or bulk PBMC T cells (not recorded which). The chain uses TRBV7-6 and TRBJ1-1; TCRdb designates TRBD1, a call that cannot be tested without DNA. CDR3 residues: CASSSGDRIRAFF.